Following are 7 T cell receptor beta chains from one sample sequenced in a study of tumor-infiltrating lymphocytes in oesophageal squamous cell carcinoma. TCRdb independently ran MiXCR on the PCR reads; one entry per CDR3 protein. The table lists some 19,000 distinct CDR3 sequences, around 35% of them singletons. Sequenced sample: esophageal tumor tissue. The receptors were sampled from a male donor with esophageal squamous cell carcinoma.

The rearrangement uses TRBV11-2 and TRBJ2-4, with 8 bases aligning to TRBD2. The J call may be incorrect, as the DNA end agrees better with TRBJ2-1. The CDR3 is 15 residues long. Germline assignment: CDR1 SGHAT and CDR2 FQNNGV. The CDR3 reads CASSHLSGSFYEQFF. CDR3 DNA: TGTGCCAGCAGCCATCTAAGCGGGAGTTTCTACGAGCAGTTCTTC.

This clonotype was seen ten or more times. The rearrangement links TRBV28 to TRBJ1-2; D unclear. The CDR3 covers 16 residues. CDR1 is MDHEN and CDR2 is SYDVKM in the germline V gene. V was cut by 5 bases and J by 8 bases, with 24 bases left in between. The CDR3 reads CASSTPSTGFNWGYTF. CDR3 DNA sequence: TGTGCCAGCAGTACCCCCTCGACGGGGTTCAATTGGGGCTACACCTTC.

This clonotype was observed a few times. With a much larger clone just one base away, this may be a read error. J is TRBJ2-1 and V is TRBV11-2; the D gene is possibly TRBD1 (7 bases). Germline V gene data show CDR1 as SGHAT and CDR2 as FQNNGV. The V gene lost 8 bases and the J gene lost 13 bases, with 21 bases spanning the gap. The CDR3 is 13 amino acids. The CDR3 here is CASGGGTDETQFF. DNA of the CDR3: TGTGCCAGCGGTGGGGGGACAGATGAGACCCAGTTCTTC.

This clonotype was seen ten or more times. The chain uses TRBV28 and TRBJ1-1; D not certain. Between the trimmed V and J ends, which lost 5 bases and 5 bases, there was a span of 6 bases. The germline gives CDR1 MDHEN, CDR2 SYDVKM. The CDR3 runs to 11 residues. The CDR3 DNA reads TGTGCCAGCAGTGAGCGTACTGAAGCTTTCTTT. Amino acids: CASSERTEAFF.

This clonotype is deemed medium-sized. Its ends do not fully match the called genes, so a read error is possible. The gene calls are TRBV5-4 and TRBJ2-1, with 14 bases that match TRBD2. CDR3 length: 16 residues. Germline CDR1 reads SGHNT; CDR2 reads YYREEE (reference sequence). CDR3 sequence reads: CASSLGGTSGRNEQFF. CDR3 nucleotide sequence: TGCGCCAGCAGCTTGGGAGGGACTAGCGGGAGAAATGAGCAGTTCTTC.

The chain couples TRBV7-8 to TRBJ2-3; 11 bases line up with TRBD2. The J call is uncertain, as TRBJ2-5 better fits the DNA end. Germline V CDR1 and CDR2: SGHVS, FQNEAQ. The CDR3 contains 17 residues. The CDR3: CASSLAGLAGGKETQYF. The CDR3 DNA reads as TGTGCCAGCAGCTTAGCCGGGCTAGCGGGAGGAAAAGAGACCCAGTACTTC.

On this clonotype: Given the absence of the conserved phenylalanine or tryptophan at the CDR3 end, a read error is likely. The limits of the CDR3 on the DNA are not certain, so only TCRdb's listed CDR3 is given. V usage is TRBV6-1 and J usage is TRBJ2-7; the table gives TRBD2 as D, unverified against the DNA. The CDR3 comprises 14 residues, both ends counted. From germline, CDR1 is MNHNS and CDR2 SASEGT. The CDR3 spells CASSEGRGGPEVLL.